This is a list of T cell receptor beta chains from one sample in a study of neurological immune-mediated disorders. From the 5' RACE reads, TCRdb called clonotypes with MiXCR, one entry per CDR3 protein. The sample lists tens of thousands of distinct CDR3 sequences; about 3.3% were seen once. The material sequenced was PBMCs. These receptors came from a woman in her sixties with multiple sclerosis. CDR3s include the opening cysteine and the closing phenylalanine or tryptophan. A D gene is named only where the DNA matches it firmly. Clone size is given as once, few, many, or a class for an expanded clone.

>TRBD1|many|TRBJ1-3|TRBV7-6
CASSTETGAGNTIYF
TGTGCCAGCAGCACAGAGACAGGGGCTGGAAACACCATATATTTT
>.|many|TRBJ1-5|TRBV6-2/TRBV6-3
CASRGSNQPQHF
TGTGCCAGCAGGGGTAGCAATCAGCCCCAGCATTTT
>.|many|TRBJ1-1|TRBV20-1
CSAPWRMNTEAFF
TGCAGTGCTCCTTGGCGGATGAACACTGAAGCTTTCTTT
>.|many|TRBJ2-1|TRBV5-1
CASSLAWGATSYNEQFF
TGCGCCAGCAGCTTGGCCTGGGGGGCGACCTCCTACAATGAGCAGTTCTTC
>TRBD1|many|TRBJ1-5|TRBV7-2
CASSLAATGVNQPQHF
TGTGCCAGCAGCTTAGCGGCGACAGGGGTCAATCAGCCCCAGCATTTT
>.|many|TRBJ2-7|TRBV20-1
CSASPGAYEQYF
TGCAGTGCTAGTCCCGGCGCCTACGAGCAGTACTTC
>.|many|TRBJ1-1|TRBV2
CASRPLAQNTEAFF
TGTGCCAGCAGACCTCTGGCACAGAACACTGAAGCTTTCTTT
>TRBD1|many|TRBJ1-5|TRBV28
CASSQGQGRLSNQPQHF
TGTGCCAGCAGCCAAGGACAGGGACGGTTGAGCAATCAGCCCCAGCATTTT
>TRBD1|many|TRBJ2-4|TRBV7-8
CASIPLLGLGTGPAKNIQYF
TGTGCCAGCATCCCCTTGTTGGGGTTAGGGACAGGCCCTGCCAAAAACATTCAGTACTTC
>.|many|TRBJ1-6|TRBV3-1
CASSQDGAYSPLHF
TGTGCCAGCAGCCAAGATGGGGCCTATTCACCCCTCCACTTT
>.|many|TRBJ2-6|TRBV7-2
CASSLISGLGSSGANVLTF
TGTGCCAGCAGCTTAATTTCGGGGCTGGGAAGCTCTGGGGCCAACGTCCTGACTTTC
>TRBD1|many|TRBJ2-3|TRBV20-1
CSAREDRGRDTQYF
TGCAGTGCTAGAGAAGACAGGGGGAGAGATACGCAGTATTTT
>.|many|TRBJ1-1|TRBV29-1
CSGQDTEAFF
TGCAGCGGACAAGACACTGAAGCTTTCTTT
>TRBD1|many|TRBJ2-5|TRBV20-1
CSAREGQVNGETQYF
TGCAGTGCTAGAGAAGGACAGGTGAACGGAGAGACCCAGTACTTC
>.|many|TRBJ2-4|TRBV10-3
CAISESLVTAGGQYF
TGTGCCATCAGTGAGTCGCTGGTTACAGCCGGTGGCCAATACTTC
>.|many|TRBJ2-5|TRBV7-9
CASSLGVLQETQYF
TGTGCCAGCAGCTTAGGGGTTCTGCAAGAGACCCAGTACTTC
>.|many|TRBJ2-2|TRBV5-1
CASSNTGNTGELFF
TGCGCCAGCAGCAACACAGGGAATACCGGGGAGCTGTTTTTT
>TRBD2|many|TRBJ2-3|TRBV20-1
CSARDGGDTQYF
TGCAGTGCTAGAGACGGGGGGGATACGCAGTATTTT
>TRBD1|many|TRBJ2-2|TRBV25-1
CASQPPGQGGTGELFF
TGTGCCAGCCAACCTCCGGGACAGGGCGGCACCGGGGAGCTGTTTTTT
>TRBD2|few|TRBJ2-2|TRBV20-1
CSARAGLAGVDTGELFF
TGCAGTGCTAGAGCGGGACTAGCGGGGGTTGACACCGGGGAGCTGTTTTTT
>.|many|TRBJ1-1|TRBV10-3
CAISYRATEAFF
TGTGCCATCAGTTACAGGGCCACTGAAGCTTTCTTT
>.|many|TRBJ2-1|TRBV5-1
CASSQRGIDEQFF
TGCGCCAGCAGCCAACGGGGGATCGATGAGCAGTTCTTC
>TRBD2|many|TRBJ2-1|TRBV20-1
CSARGGGAYNEQFF
TGCAGTGCTAGAGGCGGGGGGGCTTACAATGAGCAGTTCTTC
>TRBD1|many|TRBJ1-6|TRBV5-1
CASSSAQDRASPLHF
TGCGCCAGCAGTTCCGCCCAAGACAGGGCTTCACCCCTCCACTTT